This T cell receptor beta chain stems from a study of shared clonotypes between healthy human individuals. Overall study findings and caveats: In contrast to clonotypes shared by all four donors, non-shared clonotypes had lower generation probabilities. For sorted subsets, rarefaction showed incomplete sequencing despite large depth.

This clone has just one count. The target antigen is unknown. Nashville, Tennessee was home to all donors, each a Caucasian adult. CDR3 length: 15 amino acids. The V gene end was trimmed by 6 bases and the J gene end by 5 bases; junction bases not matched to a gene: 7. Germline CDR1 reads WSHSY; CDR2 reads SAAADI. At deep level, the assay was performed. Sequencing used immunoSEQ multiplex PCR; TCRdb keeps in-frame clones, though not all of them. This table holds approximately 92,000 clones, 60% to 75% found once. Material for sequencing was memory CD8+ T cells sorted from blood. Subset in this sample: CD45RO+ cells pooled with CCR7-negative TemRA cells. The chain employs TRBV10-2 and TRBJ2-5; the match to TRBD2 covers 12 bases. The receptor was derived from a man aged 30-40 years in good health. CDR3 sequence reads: CASSIGLAGGETQYF. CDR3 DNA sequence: TGCGCCAGCAGCATCGGGCTAGCGGGAGGGGAGACCCAGTACTTC.